The following is a T cell receptor beta chain sequence with its context. V was trimmed by 3 bases and J by 1 base, leaving 6 bases between them. The CDR3 is 12 residues long. The germline gives CDR1 SQVTM, CDR2 ANQGSEA. The data stem from a study of blood T cell repertoires in COVID-19. On the study more broadly: PBMCs, B-cell-depleted T cells, or T cells were the source of the cDNA or gDNA that made up the material.

In the original processing: Reference gene primer amplification gave estimated nucleated cell counts. Only in-frame clones appear in the TCRdb table, and some are missing; sequencing was by immunoSEQ multiplex PCR. The V and J calls and clone size were taken over from that table, and D and trimming were inferred from the DNA. The sample lists some 170,000 clones, roughly three quarters occurring once. J is TRBJ1-2 and V is TRBV29-1; D is unclear. This sequence originates from a woman between 50 and 59 years old with active or convalescent COVID-19. The sequencing sample was made of peripheral blood. The CDR3 sequence: CSVDGINYGYTF. The DNA for the CDR3 is TGCAGCGTTGACGGGATTAACTATGGCTACACCTTC. Complete variable domain (other parts from reference TRBV29-1 and TRBJ1-2): SAVISQKPSRDICQRGTSLTIQCQVDSQVTMMFWYRQQPGQSLTLIATANQGSEATYESGFVIDKFPISRPNLTFSTLTVSNMSPEDSSIYLCSVDGINYGYTFGSGTRLTVV.